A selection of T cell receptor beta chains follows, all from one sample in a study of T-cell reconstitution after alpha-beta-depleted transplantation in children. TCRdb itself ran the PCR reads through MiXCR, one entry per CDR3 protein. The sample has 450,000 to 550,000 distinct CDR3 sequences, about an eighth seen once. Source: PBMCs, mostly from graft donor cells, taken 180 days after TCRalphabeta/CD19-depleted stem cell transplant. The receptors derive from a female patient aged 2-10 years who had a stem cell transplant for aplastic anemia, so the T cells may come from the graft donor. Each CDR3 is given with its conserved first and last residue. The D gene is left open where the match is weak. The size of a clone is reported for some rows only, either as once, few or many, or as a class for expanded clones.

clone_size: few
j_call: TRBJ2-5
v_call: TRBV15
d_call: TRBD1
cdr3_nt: TGTGCCACCAGCAGAGATTTAGAGGGACAGAAGTACTTC
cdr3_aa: CATSRDLEGQKYF

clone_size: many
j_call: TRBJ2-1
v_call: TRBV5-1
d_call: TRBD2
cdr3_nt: TGCGCCAGCAGCTTCGGACTAGCGGGAGGCTATGAGCAGTTCTTC
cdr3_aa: CASSFGLAGGYEQFF

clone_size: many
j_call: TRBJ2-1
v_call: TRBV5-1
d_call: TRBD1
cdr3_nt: TGCGCCAGCAGCTTGGGACAGGGGCGCTACAATGAGCAGTTCTTC
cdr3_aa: CASSLGQGRYNEQFF

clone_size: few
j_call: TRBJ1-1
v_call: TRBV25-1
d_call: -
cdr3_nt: TGTGCCAGCAGTGAATTCAGGGACACTGAAGCTTTCTTT
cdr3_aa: CASSEFRDTEAFF

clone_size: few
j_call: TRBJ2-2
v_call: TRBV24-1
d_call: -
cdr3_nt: TGTGCCACCAGTGATCGGACCGGGGAGCTGTTTTTT
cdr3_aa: CATSDRTGELFF

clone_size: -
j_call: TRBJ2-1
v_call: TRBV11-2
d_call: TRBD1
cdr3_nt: TGTGCCAGCAGCTTCAGGGACAGGGGGAGAATTCTGGGTTCCTACAATGAGCAGTTCTTC
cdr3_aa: CASSFRDRGRILGSYNEQFF

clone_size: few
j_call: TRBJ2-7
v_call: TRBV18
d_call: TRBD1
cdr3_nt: TGTGCCAGCTCACCCGAGGGACAGGGACCCTACGAGCAGTACTTC
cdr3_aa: CASSPEGQGPYEQYF

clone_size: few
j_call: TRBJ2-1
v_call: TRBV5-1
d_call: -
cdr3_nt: TGCGCCAGCAGTTCTAGCGCGAATGAGCAGTTCTTC
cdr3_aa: CASSSSANEQFF

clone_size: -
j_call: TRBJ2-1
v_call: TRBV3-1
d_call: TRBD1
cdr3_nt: TGTGCCAGCAGCCAGAGGGACAGGGGCTTGGGGTTCTCCTACAATGAGCAGTTCTTC
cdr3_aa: CASSQRDRGLGFSYNEQFF

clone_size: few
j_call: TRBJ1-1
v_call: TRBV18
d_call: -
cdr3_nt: TGTGCCAGCTCACCGGGATGTCGGGACACTGAAGCTTTCTTT
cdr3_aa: CASSPGCRDTEAFF

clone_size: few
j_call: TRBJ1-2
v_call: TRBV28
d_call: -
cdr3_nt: TGTGCCAGCAGTAGGCCGGCACATGGCTACACCTTC
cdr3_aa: CASSRPAHGYTF

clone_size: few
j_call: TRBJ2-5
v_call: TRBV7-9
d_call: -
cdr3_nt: TGTGCCAGCAGCTCCCTTAGCGGTGGCGGGGAGGCCCAGTACTTC
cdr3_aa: CASSSLSGGGEAQYF

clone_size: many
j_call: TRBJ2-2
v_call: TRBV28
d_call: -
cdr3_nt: TGTGCCAGCAGTCCTGACCGGAGTATTTTGGCGACCGGGGAGCTGTTTTTT
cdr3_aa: CASSPDRSILATGELFF

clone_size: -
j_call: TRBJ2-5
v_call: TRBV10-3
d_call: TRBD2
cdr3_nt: TGTGCCATCAGTGAGTCAAGCGGGGGGGAGACCCAGTACTTC
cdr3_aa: CAISESSGGETQYF

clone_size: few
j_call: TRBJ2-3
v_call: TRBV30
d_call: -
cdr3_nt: TGTGCCTGGAGTGTCCGCACAGATACGCAGTATTTT
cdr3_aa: CAWSVRTDTQYF

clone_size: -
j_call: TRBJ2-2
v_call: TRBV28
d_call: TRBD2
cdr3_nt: TGTGCCAGCATCCCTGGACGACAGCGGAGCGGGAGGGCCCACACCGGGGAGCTGTTTTTT
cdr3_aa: CASIPGRQRSGRAHTGELFF

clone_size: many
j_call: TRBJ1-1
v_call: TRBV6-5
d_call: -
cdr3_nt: TGTGCCAGCAGTTACTCGTCCTGGGACACTGAAGCTTTCTTT
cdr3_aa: CASSYSSWDTEAFF

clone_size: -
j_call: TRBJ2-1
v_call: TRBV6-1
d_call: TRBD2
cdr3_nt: TGTGCCAGCAGCCCTAATCCTAGCGGGAGTGGTGAGCAGTTCTTC
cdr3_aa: CASSPNPSGSGEQFF

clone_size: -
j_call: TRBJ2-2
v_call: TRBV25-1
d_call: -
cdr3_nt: TGTGCCAGCACACCGGGGCAGGGGTGGAGCGGGGAGCTGTTTTTT
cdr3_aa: CASTPGQGWSGELFF

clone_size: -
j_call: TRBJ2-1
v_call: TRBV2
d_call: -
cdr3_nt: TGTGCCAGCAGTTCCAGGCGGACCAATAGGGACAATGAGCAGTTCTTC
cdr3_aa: CASSSRRTNRDNEQFF

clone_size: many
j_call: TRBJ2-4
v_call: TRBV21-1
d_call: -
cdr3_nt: TGTGCCAGCAGTATCTACAGGCTAGGGGGCATTCAGTACTTC
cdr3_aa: CASSIYRLGGIQYF

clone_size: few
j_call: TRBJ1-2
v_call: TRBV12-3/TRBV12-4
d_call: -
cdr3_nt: TGTGCCAGCAAAGAGGGGTATACTAACTATGGCTACACCTTC
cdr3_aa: CASKEGYTNYGYTF

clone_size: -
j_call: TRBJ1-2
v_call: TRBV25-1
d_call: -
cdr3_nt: TGTGCCAGCAGTGAATATGGAACCGGGACTAACTATGGCTACACCTTC
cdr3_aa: CASSEYGTGTNYGYTF

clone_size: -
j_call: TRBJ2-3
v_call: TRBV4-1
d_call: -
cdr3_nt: TGCGCCAGCAGCCGATCCCCGAGTCGCACAGATACGCAGTATTTT
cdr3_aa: CASSRSPSRTDTQYF